These T cell receptor beta chains were read from a single sample in a study of cytomegalovirus exposure and HLA in healthy donors. TCRdb keeps only in-frame clones here, not all; method: immunoSEQ multiplex PCR. The data contain over 100,000 clones, around four fifths of them singletons. The sample consisted of PBMCs. The receptors derive from a woman between 35 and 50 years old in good health and CMV-seropositive. Each CDR3 is given with its conserved first and last residue. The order of the fields is CDR3 DNA, CDR3 protein, clone size, D gene, J gene, V gene. A D gene is named only where the DNA matches it firmly. The size field is filled for only some rows; it gives once, few, many or a size class.

DNA: TGTGCCAGCAGCCCACGGGGAGGGGCCCTCGGCACTGAAGCTTTCTTT
CDR3: CASSPRGGALGTEAFF
size: .
D: .
J: TRBJ1-1
V: TRBV7-3

DNA: TGTGCCAGCAGCAAACTGTCCGGGATGAACACTGAAGCTTTCTTT
CDR3: CASSKLSGMNTEAFF
size: .
D: .
J: TRBJ1-1
V: TRBV9

DNA: TGTGCCTGGAGGAATAGAGCTAACTATGGCTACACCTTC
CDR3: CAWRNRANYGYTF
size: .
D: .
J: TRBJ1-2
V: TRBV30

DNA: TGTGCCAGTAGTATGACGGACAGGGTCAATGAGCAGTTCTTC
CDR3: CASSMTDRVNEQFF
size: few
D: TRBD1
J: TRBJ2-1
V: TRBV19

DNA: TGTGCCATCAGTGAGAGTACGGACAGTCTAGCCAAAAACATTCAGTACTTC
CDR3: CAISESTDSLAKNIQYF
size: .
D: .
J: TRBJ2-4
V: TRBV10-3

DNA: TGTGCCAGCAGCCTCCCTAGCGGGAACAATGAGCAGTTCTTC
CDR3: CASSLPSGNNEQFF
size: .
D: TRBD2
J: TRBJ2-1
V: TRBV4-2

DNA: TGTGCCAGCAGCGTGGACAGGCTACGGGAGCAGTACTTC
CDR3: CASSVDRLREQYF
size: .
D: TRBD1
J: TRBJ2-7
V: TRBV7-8

DNA: TGTGCCAGCAGCCCGGGCTCCTACAATGAGCAGTTCTTC
CDR3: CASSPGSYNEQFF
size: .
D: .
J: TRBJ2-1
V: TRBV7-8

DNA: TGTGCCTGGAGGGGTATCGGGACACCTATGAACACTGAAGCTTTCTTT
CDR3: CAWRGIGTPMNTEAFF
size: .
D: .
J: TRBJ1-1
V: TRBV30

DNA: TGTGCCTGGAGTGAGGGACTTAATGAAAAACTGTTTTTT
CDR3: CAWSEGLNEKLFF
size: .
D: .
J: TRBJ1-4
V: TRBV30

DNA: TGTGCCAGCAGTCGCCTCATCCCGAGCACCGGGGAGCTGTTTTTT
CDR3: CASSRLIPSTGELFF
size: .
D: .
J: TRBJ2-2
V: TRBV28

DNA: TGCGCCAGCAGCTCCAGGACTAGCTTGGATACGCAGTATTTT
CDR3: CASSSRTSLDTQYF
size: .
D: TRBD2
J: TRBJ2-3
V: TRBV5-1

DNA: TGTGCCAGCAGCGTAGATGGGACAGGGTTGAGGGGCTACACCTTC
CDR3: CASSVDGTGLRGYTF
size: once
D: TRBD1
J: TRBJ1-2
V: TRBV9

DNA: TGTGCCAGCAGTGTTACTTGGCCGGGGGGGCCTAAGTATGAGCAGTTCTTC
CDR3: CASSVTWPGGPKYEQFF
size: .
D: TRBD2
J: TRBJ2-1
V: TRBV6-1

DNA: TGCAGTAGCGGGGGCTTGAGCTCCTACAATGAGCAGTTCTTC
CDR3: CSSGGLSSYNEQFF
size: .
D: TRBD2
J: TRBJ2-1
V: TRBV27

DNA: TGTGCCAGCAGCTTACGCGACAGGACTGAAGCTTTCTTT
CDR3: CASSLRDRTEAFF
size: .
D: .
J: TRBJ1-1
V: TRBV7-2